This TCR beta chain was recorded in a study of CD4 and CD8 cells across lung adenocarcinoma regions. MiXCR, applied by TCRdb to the PCR reads, yields one record per CDR3 protein. The sample records about 5,500 distinct CDR3 sequences, approximately 50% being singletons. Samples came from patients with localized non-small cell lung adenocarcinoma. CDR1 and CDR2 from the germline V gene are MNHEY and SMNVEV (reference sequence). The V gene lost 8 bases and the J gene lost 8 bases, with 8 bases spanning the gap. This CDR3 has 10 amino acids. Sequencing was done on a sample of CD4+ T cells from the margin of a lung tumor. The clonotype comes from a male donor with lung adenocarcinoma. The CD4 and CD8 labels of this study may be unreliable. The V and J genes are TRBV27 and TRBJ2-3; D not resolved. CDR3 loop: CASGVGTQYF. CDR3 DNA: TGTGCCAGCGGCGTGGGTACGCAGTATTTT.